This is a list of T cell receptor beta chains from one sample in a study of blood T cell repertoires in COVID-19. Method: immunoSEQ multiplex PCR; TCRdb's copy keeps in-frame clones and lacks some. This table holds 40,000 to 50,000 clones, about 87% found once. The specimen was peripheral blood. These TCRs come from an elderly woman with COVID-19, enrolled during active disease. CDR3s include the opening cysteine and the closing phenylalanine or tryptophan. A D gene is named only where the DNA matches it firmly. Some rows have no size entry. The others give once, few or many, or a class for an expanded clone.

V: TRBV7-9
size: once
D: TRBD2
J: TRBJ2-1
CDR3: CASSSTWLAESSYNEQFF
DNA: TGTGCCAGCAGCTCCACCTGGCTAGCGGAGAGCTCCTACAATGAGCAGTTCTTC

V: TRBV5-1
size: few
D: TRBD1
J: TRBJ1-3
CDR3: CASSGGQLGNTIYF
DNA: TGCGCCAGCAGCGGGGGACAGCTTGGAAACACCATATATTTT

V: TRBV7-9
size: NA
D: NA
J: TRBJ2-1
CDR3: CASSSHRSVSLEQFF
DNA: TGTGCCAGCAGCTCCCATCGTAGCGTCTCCTTGGAGCAGTTCTTC

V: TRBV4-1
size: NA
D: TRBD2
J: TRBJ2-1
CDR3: CASSQEGGGRALDNEQFF
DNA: TGCGCCAGCAGCCAAGAAGGGGGCGGGAGGGCCCTTGACAATGAGCAGTTCTTC

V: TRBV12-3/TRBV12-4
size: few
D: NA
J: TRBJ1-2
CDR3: CASTYSHRTGYTF
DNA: TGTGCCAGCACCTATTCCCACAGGACTGGCTACACCTTC

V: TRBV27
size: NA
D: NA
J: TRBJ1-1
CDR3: CASSLWVRVNTEAFF
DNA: TGTGCCAGCAGTTTATGGGTCAGGGTGAACACTGAAGCTTTCTTT

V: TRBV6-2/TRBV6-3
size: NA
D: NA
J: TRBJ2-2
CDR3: CASSTGQQANTGELFF
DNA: TGTGCCAGCAGTACAGGACAGCAAGCGAACACCGGGGAGCTGTTTTTT

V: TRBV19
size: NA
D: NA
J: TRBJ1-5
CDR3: CASSIRAWQPQHF
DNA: TGTGCCAGTAGTATACGCGCGTGGCAGCCCCAGCATTTT

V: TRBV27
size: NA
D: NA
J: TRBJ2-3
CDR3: CASSLPQGTQYF
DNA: TGTGCCAGCAGTTTACCCCAGGGTACGCAGTATTTT

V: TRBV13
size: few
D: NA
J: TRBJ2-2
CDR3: CASSGGELFF
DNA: TGTGCCAGCTCGGGCGGGGAGCTGTTTTTT

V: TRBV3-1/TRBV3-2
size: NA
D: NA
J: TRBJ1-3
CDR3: CASSLRTAGKNTIYF
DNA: TGTGCCAGCAGCTTGAGGACAGCCGGAAAAAACACCATATATTTT

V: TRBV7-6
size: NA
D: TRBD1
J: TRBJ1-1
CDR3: CASSRRGRRTGTEAFF
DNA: TGTGCCAGCAGCCGCAGGGGGCGACGGACGGGCACTGAAGCTTTCTTT

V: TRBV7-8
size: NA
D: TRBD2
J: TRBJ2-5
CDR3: CASSYGTSDQETQYF
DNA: TGTGCCAGCAGCTACGGGACTAGCGACCAAGAGACCCAGTACTTC

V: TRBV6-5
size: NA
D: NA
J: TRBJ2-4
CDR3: CASTREVGNIQYF
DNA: TGTGCCAGCACCAGGGAAGTCGGAAACATTCAGTACTTC

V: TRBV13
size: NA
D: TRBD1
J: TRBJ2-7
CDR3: CASSSRDRGYYEQYF
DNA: TGTGCCAGCAGCAGCCGGGACAGGGGATACTACGAGCAGTACTTC

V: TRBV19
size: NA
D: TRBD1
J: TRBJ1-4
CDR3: CASSSRQGGEKLFF
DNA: TGTGCCAGTAGTTCGAGACAGGGGGGAGAGAAACTGTTTTTT

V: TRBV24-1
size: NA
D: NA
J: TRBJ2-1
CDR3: CATSDSVSGYNEQFF
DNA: TGTGCCACCAGTGATAGTGTTAGCGGATACAATGAGCAGTTCTTC

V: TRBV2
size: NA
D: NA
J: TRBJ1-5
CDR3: CASSDYNGSNQPQHF
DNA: TGTGCCAGCAGTGACTACAACGGGAGCAATCAGCCCCAGCATTTT

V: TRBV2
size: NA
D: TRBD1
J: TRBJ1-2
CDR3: CASSRDRGGYGYTF
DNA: TGTGCCAGCAGCCGGGACAGGGGTGGCTATGGCTACACCTTC

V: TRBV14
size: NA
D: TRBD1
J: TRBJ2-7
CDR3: CASSLGDRGGYEQYF
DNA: TGTGCCAGCAGCCTCGGGGACAGGGGAGGTTACGAGCAGTACTTC

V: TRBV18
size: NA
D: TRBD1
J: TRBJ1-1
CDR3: CASSQGVNTEAFF
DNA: TGTGCCAGCTCTCAGGGGGTGAACACTGAAGCTTTCTTT

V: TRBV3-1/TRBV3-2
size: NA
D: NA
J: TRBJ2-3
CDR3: CASSQDERIPRTQYF
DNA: TGTGCCAGCAGCCAAGATGAGAGGATCCCCCGTACGCAGTATTTT

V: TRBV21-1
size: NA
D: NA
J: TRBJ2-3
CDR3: CASMGTSGGMQYF
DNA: TGTGCCAGCATGGGGACTAGCGGGGGTATGCAGTATTTT

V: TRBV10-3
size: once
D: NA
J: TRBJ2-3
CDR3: CAISDLGGGRATDTQYF
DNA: TGTGCCATCAGTGACCTCGGGGGTGGCAGGGCCACAGATACGCAGTATTTT

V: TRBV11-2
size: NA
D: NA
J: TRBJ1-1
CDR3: CASSFRVGGLNTEAFF
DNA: TGTGCCAGCAGCTTCAGGGTCGGGGGTTTGAACACTGAAGCTTTCTTT

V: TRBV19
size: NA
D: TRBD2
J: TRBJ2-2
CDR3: CASSIGRTSKTGELFF
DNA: TGTGCCAGTAGTATAGGTCGGACTAGTAAGACCGGGGAGCTGTTTTTT

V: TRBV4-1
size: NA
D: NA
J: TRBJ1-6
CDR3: CASSQEAEVSYNSPLHF
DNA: TGCGCCAGCAGCCAAGAGGCTGAGGTTTCCTATAATTCACCCCTCCACTTT

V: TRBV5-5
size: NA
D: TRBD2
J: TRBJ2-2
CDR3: CASSQQRGGFTGELFF
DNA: TGTGCCAGCAGCCAGCAGCGGGGGGGCTTTACCGGGGAGCTGTTTTTT

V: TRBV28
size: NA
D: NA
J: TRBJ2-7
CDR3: CASSLVGNEQYF
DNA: TGTGCCAGCAGTTTAGTGGGCAACGAGCAGTACTTC

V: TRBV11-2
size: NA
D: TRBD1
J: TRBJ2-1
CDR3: CASSIDRAYYNEQFF
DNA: TGTGCCAGCAGCATAGACAGGGCCTACTACAATGAGCAGTTCTTC

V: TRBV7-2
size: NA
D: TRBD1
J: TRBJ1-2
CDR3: CASSPTGDRVDGYTF
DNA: TGTGCCAGCAGCCCAACTGGGGACAGGGTGGATGGCTACACCTTC

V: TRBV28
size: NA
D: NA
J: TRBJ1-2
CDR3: CASSSQGHGYTF
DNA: TGTGCCAGCAGTTCACAGGGCCATGGCTACACCTTC

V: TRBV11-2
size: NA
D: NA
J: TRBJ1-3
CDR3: CASSYLGGTIYF
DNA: TGTGCCAGCAGTTACCTAGGGGGCACCATATATTTT

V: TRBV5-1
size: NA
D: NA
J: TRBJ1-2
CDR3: CASSIGLSPRGYTF
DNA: TGCGCCAGCAGCATCGGACTGTCCCCGAGGGGCTACACCTTC

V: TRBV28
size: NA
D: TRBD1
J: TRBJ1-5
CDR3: CASSPLGTGFQPQHF
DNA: TGTGCCAGCAGTCCCCTCGGGACAGGGTTTCAGCCCCAGCATTTT

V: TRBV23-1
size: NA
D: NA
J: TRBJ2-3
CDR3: CASSQSLKPSTDTQYF
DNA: TGCGCCAGCAGTCAATCGCTAAAGCCTAGCACAGATACGCAGTATTTT

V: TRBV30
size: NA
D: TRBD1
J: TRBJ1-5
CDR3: CAWSVVGQGAQPQHF
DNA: TGTGCCTGGAGTGTAGTCGGACAGGGGGCACAGCCCCAGCATTTT

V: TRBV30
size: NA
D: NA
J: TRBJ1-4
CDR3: CAWSVGQSKKLFF
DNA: TGTGCCTGGAGTGTCGGACAGTCGAAAAAACTGTTTTTT

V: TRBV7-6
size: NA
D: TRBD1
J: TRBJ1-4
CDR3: CASSSGTGAYEKLFF
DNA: TGTGCCAGCAGTTCAGGGACAGGCGCCTACGAAAAACTGTTTTTT

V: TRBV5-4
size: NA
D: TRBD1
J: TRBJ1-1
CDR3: CASSLKGAWNTEAFF
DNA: TGTGCCAGCAGCTTGAAGGGGGCGTGGAACACTGAAGCTTTCTTT

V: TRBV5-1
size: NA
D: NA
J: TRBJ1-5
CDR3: CASSLDQGHQPQHF
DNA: TGCGCCAGCAGCTTGGATCAGGGGCATCAGCCCCAGCATTTT